This TCR beta chain was sequenced for a study of cytomegalovirus exposure and HLA in healthy donors. Across the study: As an earlier analysis found, roughly 170 million T cells yielded over 95 million unique TCR beta sequences. General study results and limits: A later analysis found common viral pathogens apparently linked to several of the most significant clusters. Accurate prediction of HLA-A and HLA-B alleles (for most subjects) was reportedly achieved from TCR beta sequences.

CDR3 length: 15 residues. Trimming removed 5 bases at V and 0 bases at J, with 11 bases between. Germline V lookup: CDR1 SGDLS, CDR2 YYNGEE. In the PCR, 60 Vbeta and 13 Jbeta primers were used. This table comes from immunoSEQ multiplex PCR, and its TCRdb copy is limited to in-frame clones, with some not included. The table lists 65,000 to 90,000 clones, roughly 80% of them singletons. On this clone: What it binds is unknown.

The TCR comes from a man aged 35 to 55 in good health and CMV-seronegative. The chain couples TRBV9 to TRBJ2-2; tentative D call: TRBD2 (6 bases). The sample taken for sequencing was PBMCs. CDR3 protein: CASREGRTNTGELFF. Written as DNA, the CDR3 is TGTGCCAGCAGGGAGGGACGGACGAACACCGGGGAGCTGTTTTTT.